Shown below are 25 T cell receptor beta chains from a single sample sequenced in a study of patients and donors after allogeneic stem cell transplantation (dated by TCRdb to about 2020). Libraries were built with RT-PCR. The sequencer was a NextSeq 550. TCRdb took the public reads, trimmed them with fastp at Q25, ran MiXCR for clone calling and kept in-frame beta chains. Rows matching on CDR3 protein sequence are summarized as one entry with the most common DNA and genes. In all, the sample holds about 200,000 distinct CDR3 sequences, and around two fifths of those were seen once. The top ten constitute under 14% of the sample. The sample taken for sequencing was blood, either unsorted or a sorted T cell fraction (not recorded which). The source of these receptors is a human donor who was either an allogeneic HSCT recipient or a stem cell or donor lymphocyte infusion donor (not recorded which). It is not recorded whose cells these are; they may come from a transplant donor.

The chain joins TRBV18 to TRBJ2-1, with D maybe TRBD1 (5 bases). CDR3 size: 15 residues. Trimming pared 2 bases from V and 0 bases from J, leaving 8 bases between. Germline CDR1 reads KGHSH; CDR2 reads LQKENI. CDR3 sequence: CASSPGAPSYNEQFF. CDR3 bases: TGTGCCAGCTCACCAGGGGCCCCCTCCTACAATGAGCAGTTCTTC.

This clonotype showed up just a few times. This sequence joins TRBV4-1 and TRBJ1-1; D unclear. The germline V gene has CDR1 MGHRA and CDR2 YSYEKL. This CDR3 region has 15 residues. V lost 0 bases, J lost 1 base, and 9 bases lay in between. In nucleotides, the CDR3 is TGCGCCAGCAGCCAAGATCGAGGACGGAACACTGAAGCTTTCTTT. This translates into CASSQDRGRNTEAFF.

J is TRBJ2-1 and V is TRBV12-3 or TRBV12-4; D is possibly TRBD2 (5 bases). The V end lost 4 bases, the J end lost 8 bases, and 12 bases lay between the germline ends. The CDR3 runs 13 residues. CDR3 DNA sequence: TGTGCCAGCAGTTACACCGACGGGGATGAGCAGTTCTTC. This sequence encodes CASSYTDGDEQFF.

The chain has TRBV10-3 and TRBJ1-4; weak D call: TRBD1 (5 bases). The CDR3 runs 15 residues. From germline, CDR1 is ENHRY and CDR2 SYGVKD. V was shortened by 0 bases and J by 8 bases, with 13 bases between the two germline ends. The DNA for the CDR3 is TGTGCCATCAGTGAGTCGGCGGGGCCCCGGGAAAAACTGTTTTTT. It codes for CAISESAGPREKLFF.

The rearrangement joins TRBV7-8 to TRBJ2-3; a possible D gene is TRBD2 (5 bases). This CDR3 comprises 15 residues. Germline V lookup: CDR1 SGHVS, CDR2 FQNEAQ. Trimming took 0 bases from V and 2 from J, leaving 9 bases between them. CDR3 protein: CASSLAVGVTDTQYF. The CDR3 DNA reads TGTGCCAGCAGCTTAGCGGTCGGGGTCACAGATACGCAGTATTTT.

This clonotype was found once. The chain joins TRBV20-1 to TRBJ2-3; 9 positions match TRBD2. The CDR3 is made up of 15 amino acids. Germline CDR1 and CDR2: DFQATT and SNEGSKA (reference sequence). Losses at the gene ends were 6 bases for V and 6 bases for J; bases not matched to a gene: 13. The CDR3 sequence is CSALSVAGEGDTQYF. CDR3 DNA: TGCAGTGCCCTATCCGTAGCGGGGGAGGGGGATACGCAGTATTTT.

The CDR3 DNA reads as TGTGCCAGCAGCCAAGGGGGGCTGGCTGGCTACACCTTC. Amino acids: CASSQGGLAGYTF. The chain carries TRBV14 and TRBJ1-2; D might be TRBD1 (6 bases). CDR3 length equals 13 residues. Germline V CDR1 and CDR2: SGHDN, FVKESK. Trimming left V 1 base short and J 7 bases short, with 10 bases between. Complete variable domain (other parts from reference TRBV14 and TRBJ1-2): EAGVTQFPSHSVIEKGQTVTLRCDPISGHDNLYWYRRVMGKEIKFLLHFVKESKQDESGMPNNRFLAERTGGTYSTLKVQPAELEDSGVYFCASSQGGLAGYTFGSGTRLTVV.

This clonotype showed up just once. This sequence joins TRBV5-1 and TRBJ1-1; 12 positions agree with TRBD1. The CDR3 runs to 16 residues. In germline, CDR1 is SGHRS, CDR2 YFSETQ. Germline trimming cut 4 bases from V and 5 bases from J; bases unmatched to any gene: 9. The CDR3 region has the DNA TGCGCCAGCAGCAGAACGGGACAGGGGGCGATTACTGAAGCTTTCTTT. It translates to CASSRTGQGAITEAFF.

This CDR3 is CSATPSGRTGELFF. The CDR3 bases are TGCAGTGCTACCCCTAGCGGGAGGACCGGGGAGCTGTTTTTT. This sequence joins TRBV20-1 and TRBJ2-2; 11 bases are a match to TRBD2. The V gene end was trimmed by 4 bases and the J gene end by 5 bases; junction bases not matched to a gene: 3. Germline loops: CDR1 DFQATT, CDR2 SNEGSKA (reference sequence). The CDR3 runs to 14 residues.

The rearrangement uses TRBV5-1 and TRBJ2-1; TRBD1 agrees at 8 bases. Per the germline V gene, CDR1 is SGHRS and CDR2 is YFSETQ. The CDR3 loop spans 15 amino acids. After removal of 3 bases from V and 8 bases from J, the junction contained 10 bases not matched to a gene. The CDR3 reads CASSSSGGAPHEQFF. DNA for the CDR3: TGCGCCAGCAGCTCCTCAGGGGGCGCCCCCCATGAGCAGTTCTTC.

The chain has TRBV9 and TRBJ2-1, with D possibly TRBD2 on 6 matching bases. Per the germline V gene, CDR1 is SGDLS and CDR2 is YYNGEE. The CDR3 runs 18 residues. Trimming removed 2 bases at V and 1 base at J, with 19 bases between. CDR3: CASSVSGGTSFSYNEQFF. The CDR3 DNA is TGTGCCAGCAGCGTTTCCGGAGGGACTTCGTTTTCCTACAATGAGCAGTTCTTC.

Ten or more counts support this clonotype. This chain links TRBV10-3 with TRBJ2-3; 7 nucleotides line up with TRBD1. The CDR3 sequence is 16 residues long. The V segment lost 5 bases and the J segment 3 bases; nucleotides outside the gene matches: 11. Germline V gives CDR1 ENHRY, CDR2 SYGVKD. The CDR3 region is CAISSDRAGSTDTQYF. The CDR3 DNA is TGTGCCATCAGTTCCGACAGGGCAGGAAGTACAGATACGCAGTATTTT.

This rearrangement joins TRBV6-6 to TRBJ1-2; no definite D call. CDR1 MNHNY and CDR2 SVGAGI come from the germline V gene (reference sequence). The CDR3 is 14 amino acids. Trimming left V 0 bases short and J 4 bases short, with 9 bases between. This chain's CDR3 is CASSYSPAPYGYTF. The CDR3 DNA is TGTGCCAGCAGTTACTCGCCAGCGCCCTATGGCTACACCTTC.

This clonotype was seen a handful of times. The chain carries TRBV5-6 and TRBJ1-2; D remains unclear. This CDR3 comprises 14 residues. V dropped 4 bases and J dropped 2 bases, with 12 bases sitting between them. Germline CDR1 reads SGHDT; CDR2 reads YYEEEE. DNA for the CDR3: TGTGCCAGCAGCATTGGATCGAACAACTATGGCTACACCTTC. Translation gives CASSIGSNNYGYTF.

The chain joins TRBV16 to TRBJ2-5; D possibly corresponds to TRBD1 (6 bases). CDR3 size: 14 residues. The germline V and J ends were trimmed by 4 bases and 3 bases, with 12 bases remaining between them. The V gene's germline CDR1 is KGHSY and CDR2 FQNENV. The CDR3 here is CASSRRTGKETQYF. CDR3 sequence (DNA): TGTGCCAGCAGCCGTAGAACAGGGAAAGAGACCCAGTACTTC.

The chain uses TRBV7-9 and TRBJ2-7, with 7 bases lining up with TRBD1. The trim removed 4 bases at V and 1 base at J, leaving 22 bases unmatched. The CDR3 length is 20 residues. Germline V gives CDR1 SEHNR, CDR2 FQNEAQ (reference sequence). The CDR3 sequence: CASSSKLRQGQNPTSYEQYF. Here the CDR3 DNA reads TGTGCCAGCAGCTCCAAATTGAGACAGGGACAAAACCCTACTTCCTACGAGCAGTACTTC.

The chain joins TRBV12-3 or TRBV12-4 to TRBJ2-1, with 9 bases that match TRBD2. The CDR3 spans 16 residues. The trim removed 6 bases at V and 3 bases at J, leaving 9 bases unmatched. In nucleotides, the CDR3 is TGTGCCAGCAGCTTTAGCGGGGGATCTCGCTACAATGAGCAGTTCTTC. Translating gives CASSFSGGSRYNEQFF.

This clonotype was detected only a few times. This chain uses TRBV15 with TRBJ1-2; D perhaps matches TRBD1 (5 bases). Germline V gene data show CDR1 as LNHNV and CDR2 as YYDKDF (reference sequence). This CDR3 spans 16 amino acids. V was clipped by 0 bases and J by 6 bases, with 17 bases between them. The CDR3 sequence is CATSRDYTDTSHGYTF. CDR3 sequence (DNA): TGTGCCACCAGCAGAGATTACACGGACACCAGCCATGGCTACACCTTC.

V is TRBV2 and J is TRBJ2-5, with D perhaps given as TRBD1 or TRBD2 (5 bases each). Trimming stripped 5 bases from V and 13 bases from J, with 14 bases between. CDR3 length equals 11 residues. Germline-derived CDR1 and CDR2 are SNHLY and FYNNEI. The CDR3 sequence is CASSIRDPVYF. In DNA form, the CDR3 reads TGTGCCAGCAGTATCCGGGACCCGGTGTACTTC.

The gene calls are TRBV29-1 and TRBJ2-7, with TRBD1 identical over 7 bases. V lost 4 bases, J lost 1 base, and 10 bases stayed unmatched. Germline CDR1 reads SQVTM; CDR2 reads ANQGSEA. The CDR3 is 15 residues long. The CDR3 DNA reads TGCAGCGTTGCACTTCGACAGGGTGTTTCCTACGAGCAGTACTTC. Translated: CSVALRQGVSYEQYF.

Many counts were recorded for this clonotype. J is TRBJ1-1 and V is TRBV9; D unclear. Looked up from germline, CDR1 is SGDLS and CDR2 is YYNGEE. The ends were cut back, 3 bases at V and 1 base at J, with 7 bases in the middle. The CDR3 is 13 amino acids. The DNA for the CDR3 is TGTGCCAGCAGCGCATCACCGAACACTGAAGCTTTCTTT. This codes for CASSASPNTEAFF.

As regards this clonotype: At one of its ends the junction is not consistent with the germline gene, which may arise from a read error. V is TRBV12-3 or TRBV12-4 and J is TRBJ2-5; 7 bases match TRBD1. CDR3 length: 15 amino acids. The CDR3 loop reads CASRPSGGKQETQYF. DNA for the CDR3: TGCGCCAGCCGTCCCTCAGGGGGTAAACAAGAGACCCAGTACTTC.

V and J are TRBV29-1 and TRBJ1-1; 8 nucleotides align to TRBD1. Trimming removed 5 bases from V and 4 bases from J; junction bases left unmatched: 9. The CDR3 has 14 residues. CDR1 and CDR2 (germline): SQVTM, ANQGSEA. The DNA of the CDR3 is TGCAGCGTTCACACAGGGGGAAGAGCCACTGAAGCTTTCTTT. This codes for CSVHTGGRATEAFF.

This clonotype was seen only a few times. CDR3 DNA sequence: TGCGCCAGCAGCTTGGCCGGACAGGGTGGTCAGCCCCAGCATTTT. It specifies CASSLAGQGGQPQHF. The rearrangement uses TRBV5-1 and TRBJ1-5; 8 bases are a match to TRBD1. Trimming removed 0 bases from V and 6 bases from J; junction bases left unmatched: 5. The germline V gene encodes CDR1 SGHRS and CDR2 YFSETQ. CDR3 length equals 15 residues.

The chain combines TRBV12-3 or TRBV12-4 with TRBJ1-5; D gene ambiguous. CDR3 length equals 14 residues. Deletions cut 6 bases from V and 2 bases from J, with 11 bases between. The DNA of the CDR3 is TGTGCCAGCAGCTTGGGTGCGGGCAATCAGCCCCAGCATTTT. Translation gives CASSLGAGNQPQHF.